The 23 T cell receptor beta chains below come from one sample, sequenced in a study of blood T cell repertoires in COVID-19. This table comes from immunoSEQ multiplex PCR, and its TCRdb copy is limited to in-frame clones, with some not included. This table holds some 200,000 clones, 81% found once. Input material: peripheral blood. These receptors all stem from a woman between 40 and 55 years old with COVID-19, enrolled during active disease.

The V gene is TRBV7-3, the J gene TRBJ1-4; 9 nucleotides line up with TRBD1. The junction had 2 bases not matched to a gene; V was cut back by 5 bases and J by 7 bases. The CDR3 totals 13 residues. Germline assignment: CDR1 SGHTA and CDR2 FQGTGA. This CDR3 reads CASSPDRGEKLFF. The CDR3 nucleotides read TGTGCCAGCAGCCCGGACAGGGGTGAAAAACTGTTTTTT.

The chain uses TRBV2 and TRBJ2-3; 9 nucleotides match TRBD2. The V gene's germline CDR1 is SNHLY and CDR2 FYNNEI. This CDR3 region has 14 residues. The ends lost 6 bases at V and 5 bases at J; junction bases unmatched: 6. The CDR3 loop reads CASRGGLAIDTQYF. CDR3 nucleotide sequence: TGTGCCAGCAGGGGAGGACTAGCGATAGATACGCAGTATTTT. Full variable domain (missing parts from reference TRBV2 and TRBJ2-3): EPEVTQTPSHQVTQMGQEVILRCVPISNHLYFYWYRQILGQKVEFLVSFYNNEISEKSEIFDDQFSVERPDGSNFTLKIRSTKLEDSAMYFCASRGGLAIDTQYFGPGTRLTVL.

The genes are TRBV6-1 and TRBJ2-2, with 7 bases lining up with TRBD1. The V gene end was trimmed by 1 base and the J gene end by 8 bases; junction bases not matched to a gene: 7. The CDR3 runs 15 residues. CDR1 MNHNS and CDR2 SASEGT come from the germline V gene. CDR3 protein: CASSEDRGLSGELFF. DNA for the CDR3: TGTGCCAGCAGTGAAGATAGGGGGCTATCGGGGGAGCTGTTTTTT.

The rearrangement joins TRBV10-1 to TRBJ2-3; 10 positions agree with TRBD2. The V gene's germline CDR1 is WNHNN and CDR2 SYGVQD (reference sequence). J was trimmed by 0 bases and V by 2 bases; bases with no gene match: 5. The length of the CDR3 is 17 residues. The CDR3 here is CASSEKASGRSTDTQYF. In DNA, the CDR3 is TGCGCCAGCAGTGAGAAGGCTAGCGGGAGAAGCACAGATACGCAGTATTTT.

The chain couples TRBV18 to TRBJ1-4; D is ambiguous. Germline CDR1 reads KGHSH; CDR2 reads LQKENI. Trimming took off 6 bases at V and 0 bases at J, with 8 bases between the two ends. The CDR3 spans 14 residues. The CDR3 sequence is CASSIQPTNEKLFF. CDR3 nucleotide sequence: TGTGCCAGCTCTATACAGCCAACTAATGAAAAACTGTTTTTT. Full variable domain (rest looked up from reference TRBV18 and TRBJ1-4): NAGVMQNPRHLVRRRGQEARLRCSPMKGHSHVYWYRQLPEEGLKFMVYLQKENIIDESGMPKERFSAEFPKEGPSILRIQQVVRGDSAAYFCASSIQPTNEKLFFGSGTQLSVL.

This CDR3 is CASNRAGRLSYNEQFF. DNA of the CDR3: TGTGCCAGCAATAGGGCGGGGCGGCTCTCCTACAATGAGCAGTTCTTC. This chain joins TRBV28 and TRBJ2-1; perhaps TRBD2 as D (6 bases). The V gene lost 7 bases and the J gene lost 0 bases, with 16 bases spanning the gap. The CDR3 totals 16 residues. Looked up from germline, CDR1 is MDHEN and CDR2 is SYDVKM.

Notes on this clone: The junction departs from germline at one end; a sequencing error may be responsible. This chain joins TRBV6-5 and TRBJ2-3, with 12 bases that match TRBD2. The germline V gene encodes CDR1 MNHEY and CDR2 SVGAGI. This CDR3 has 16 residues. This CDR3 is CASSHSSGGVRDTQYF. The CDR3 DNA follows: TGTGCCAGCAGTCACTCTAGCGGGGGGGTGCGGGATACGCAGTATTTT.

CDR3 nucleotide sequence: TGTGCCAGCAGGGCCCGGGACAGGGTGTATGGTGAGCAGTTCTTC. It codes for CASRARDRVYGEQFF. J is TRBJ2-1 and V is TRBV3-1 (or the pseudogene TRBV3-2); 9 nucleotides agree with TRBD1. The V gene end was trimmed by 6 bases and the J gene end by 9 bases; junction bases not matched to a gene: 12. The CDR3 length is 15 residues. Germline values: CDR1 LGHDT, CDR2 YNNKEL (reference sequence).

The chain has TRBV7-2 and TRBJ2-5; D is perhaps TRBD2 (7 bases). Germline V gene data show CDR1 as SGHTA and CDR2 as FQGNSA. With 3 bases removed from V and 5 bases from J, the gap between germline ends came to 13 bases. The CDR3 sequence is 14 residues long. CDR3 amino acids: CASSFGGAFETQYF. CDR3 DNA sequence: TGTGCCAGCAGCTTTGGGGGGGCGTTCGAGACCCAGTACTTC. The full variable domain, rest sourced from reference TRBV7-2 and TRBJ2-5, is GAGVSQSPSNKVTEKGKDVELRCDPISGHTALYWYRQSLGQGLEFLIYFQGNSAPDKSGLPSDRFSAERTGGSVSTLTIQRTQQEDSAVYLCASSFGGAFETQYFGPGTRLLVL.

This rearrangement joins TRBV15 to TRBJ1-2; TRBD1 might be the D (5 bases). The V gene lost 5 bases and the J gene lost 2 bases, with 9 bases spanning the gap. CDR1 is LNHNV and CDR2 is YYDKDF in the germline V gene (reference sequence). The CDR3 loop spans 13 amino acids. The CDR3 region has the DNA TGTGCCACCAGCGGGGGACTGAACTATGGCTACACCTTC. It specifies CATSGGLNYGYTF. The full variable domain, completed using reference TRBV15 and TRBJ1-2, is DAMVIQNPRYQVTQFGKPVTLSCSQTLNHNVMYWYQQKSSQAPKLLFHYYDKDFNNEADTPDNFQSRRPNTSFCFLDIRSPGLGDTAMYLCATSGGLNYGYTFGSGTRLTVV.

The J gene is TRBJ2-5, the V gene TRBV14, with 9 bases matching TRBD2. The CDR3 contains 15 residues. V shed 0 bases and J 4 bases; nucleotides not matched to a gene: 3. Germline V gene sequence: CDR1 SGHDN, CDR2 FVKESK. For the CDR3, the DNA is TGTGCCAGCAGCCAAGATCTGGGACTAGCAGAGACCCAGTACTTC. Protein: CASSQDLGLAETQYF. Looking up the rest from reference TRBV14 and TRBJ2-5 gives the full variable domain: EAGVTQFPSHSVIEKGQTVTLRCDPISGHDNLYWYRRVMGKEIKFLLHFVKESKQDESGMPNNRFLAERTGGTYSTLKVQPAELEDSGVYFCASSQDLGLAETQYFGPGTRLLVL.

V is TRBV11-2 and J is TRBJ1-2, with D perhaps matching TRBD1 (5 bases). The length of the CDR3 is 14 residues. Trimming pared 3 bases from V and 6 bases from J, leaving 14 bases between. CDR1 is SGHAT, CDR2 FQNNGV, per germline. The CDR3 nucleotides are TGTGCCAGCAGCTTCACGGGGGTCAAAAATGGCTACACCTTC. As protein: CASSFTGVKNGYTF.

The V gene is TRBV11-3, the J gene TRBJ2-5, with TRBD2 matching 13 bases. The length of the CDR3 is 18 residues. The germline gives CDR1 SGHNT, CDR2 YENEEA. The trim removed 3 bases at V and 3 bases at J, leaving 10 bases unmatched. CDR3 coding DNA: TGTGCCAGCAGCTTTGGTGCCTCGGGACTAGCGGGGAAAGAGACCCAGTACTTC. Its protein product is CASSFGASGLAGKETQYF.

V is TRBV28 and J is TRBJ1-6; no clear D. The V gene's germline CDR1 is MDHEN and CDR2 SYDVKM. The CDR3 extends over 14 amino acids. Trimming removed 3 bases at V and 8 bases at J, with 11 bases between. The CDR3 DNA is TGTGCCAGCAGTTTCCCCCGCGCGGATTCACCCCTCCACTTT. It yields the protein CASSFPRADSPLHF.

CDR3 region: CASSTPRQGATNEKLFF. The CDR3 region has the DNA TGTGCCAGTAGTACACCCAGACAGGGGGCAACTAATGAAAAACTGTTTTTT. This sequence joins TRBV19 and TRBJ1-4; 9 nucleotides align to TRBD1. With V trimmed by 4 bases and J by 0 bases, 6 bases remained unmatched. Germline V CDR1 and CDR2: LNHDA, SQIVND (reference sequence). This CDR3 contains 17 residues.

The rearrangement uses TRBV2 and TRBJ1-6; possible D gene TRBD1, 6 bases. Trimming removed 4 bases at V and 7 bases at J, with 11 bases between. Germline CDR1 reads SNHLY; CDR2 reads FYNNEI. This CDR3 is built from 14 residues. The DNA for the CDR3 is TGTGCCAGCAGTGTTGGGGGCCCCAATTCACCCCTCCACTTT. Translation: CASSVGGPNSPLHF. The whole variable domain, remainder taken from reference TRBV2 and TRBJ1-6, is EPEVTQTPSHQVTQMGQEVILRCVPISNHLYFYWYRQILGQKVEFLVSFYNNEISEKSEIFDDQFSVERPDGSNFTLKIRSTKLEDSAMYFCASSVGGPNSPLHFGNGTRLTVT.

CDR3 residues: CASSAGRSGANVLTF. CDR3 coding DNA: TGTGCCAGTTCAGCTGGGCGATCTGGGGCCAACGTCCTGACTTTC. V and J are TRBV28 and TRBJ2-6; D not resolved. V gave up 9 bases and J gave up 1 base, with 13 bases separating them. The CDR3 is made up of 15 amino acids. The germline CDR1 and CDR2 sequences are MDHEN and SYDVKM.

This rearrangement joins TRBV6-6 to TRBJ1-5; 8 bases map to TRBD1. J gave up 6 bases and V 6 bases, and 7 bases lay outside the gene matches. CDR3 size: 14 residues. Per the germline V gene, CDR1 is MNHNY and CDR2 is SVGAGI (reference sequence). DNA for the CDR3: TGTGCCAGCAGGATGACAGGGGACGGTCAGCCCCAGCATTTT. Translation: CASRMTGDGQPQHF.

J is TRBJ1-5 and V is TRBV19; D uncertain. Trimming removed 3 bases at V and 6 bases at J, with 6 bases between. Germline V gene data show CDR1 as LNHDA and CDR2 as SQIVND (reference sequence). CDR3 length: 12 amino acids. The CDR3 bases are TGTGCCAGTAGTATTTCTTTTCAGCCCCAGCATTTT. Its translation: CASSISFQPQHF.

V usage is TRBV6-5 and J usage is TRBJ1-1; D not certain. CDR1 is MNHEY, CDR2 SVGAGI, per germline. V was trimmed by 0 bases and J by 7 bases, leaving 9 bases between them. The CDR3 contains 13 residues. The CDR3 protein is CASSYSSGLEAFF. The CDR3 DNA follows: TGTGCCAGCAGTTACTCGTCAGGTCTTGAAGCTTTCTTT.

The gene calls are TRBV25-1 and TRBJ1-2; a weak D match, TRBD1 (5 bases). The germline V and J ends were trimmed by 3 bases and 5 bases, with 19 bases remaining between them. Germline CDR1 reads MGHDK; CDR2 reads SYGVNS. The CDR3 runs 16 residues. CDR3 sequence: CASSDPASGGGYGYTF. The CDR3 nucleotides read TGTGCCAGCAGTGACCCGGCCTCGGGGGGAGGTTATGGCTACACCTTC.

CDR3 coding DNA: TGTGCCAGCTCACCACCTAGGGGGGGCTCCTACAATGAGCAGTTCTTC. This sequence encodes CASSPPRGGSYNEQFF. The chain combines TRBV18 with TRBJ2-1; D perhaps matches TRBD2 (7 bases). Between the trimmed V and J ends, which lost 0 bases and 0 bases, there was a span of 9 bases. This CDR3 is 16 amino acids long. CDR1 and CDR2 (germline): KGHSH, LQKENI.

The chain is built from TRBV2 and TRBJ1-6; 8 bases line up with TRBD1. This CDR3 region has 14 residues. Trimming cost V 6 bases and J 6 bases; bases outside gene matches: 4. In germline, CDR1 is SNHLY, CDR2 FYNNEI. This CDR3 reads CASRTDRGNSPLHF. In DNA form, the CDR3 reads TGTGCCAGCAGAACCGACAGGGGTAATTCACCCCTCCACTTT. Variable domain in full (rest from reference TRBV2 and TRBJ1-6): EPEVTQTPSHQVTQMGQEVILRCVPISNHLYFYWYRQILGQKVEFLVSFYNNEISEKSEIFDDQFSVERPDGSNFTLKIRSTKLEDSAMYFCASRTDRGNSPLHFGNGTRLTVT.